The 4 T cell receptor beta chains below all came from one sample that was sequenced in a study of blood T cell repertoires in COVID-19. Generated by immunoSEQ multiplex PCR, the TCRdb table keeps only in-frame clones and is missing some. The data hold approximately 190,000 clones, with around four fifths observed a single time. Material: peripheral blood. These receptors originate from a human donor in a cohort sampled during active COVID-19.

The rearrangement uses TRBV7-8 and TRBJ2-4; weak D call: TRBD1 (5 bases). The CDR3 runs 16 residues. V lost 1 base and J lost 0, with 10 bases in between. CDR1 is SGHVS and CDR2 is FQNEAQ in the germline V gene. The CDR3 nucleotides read TGTGCCAGCAGCTTAGACAGGTTGCTAGCCAAAAACATTCAGTACTTC. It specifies CASSLDRLLAKNIQYF.

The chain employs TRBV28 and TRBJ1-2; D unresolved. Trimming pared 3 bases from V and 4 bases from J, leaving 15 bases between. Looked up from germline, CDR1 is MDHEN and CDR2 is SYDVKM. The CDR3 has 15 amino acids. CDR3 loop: CASSLAGGLSYGYTF. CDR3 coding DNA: TGTGCCAGCAGTTTGGCGGGTGGACTTTCCTATGGCTACACCTTC.

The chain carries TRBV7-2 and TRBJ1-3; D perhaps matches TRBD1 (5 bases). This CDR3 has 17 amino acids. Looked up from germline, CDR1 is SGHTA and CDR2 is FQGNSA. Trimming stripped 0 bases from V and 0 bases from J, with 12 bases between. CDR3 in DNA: TGTGCCAGCAGCTTAGCGGGGGGGATAAGCTCTGGAAACACCATATATTTT. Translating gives CASSLAGGISSGNTIYF.

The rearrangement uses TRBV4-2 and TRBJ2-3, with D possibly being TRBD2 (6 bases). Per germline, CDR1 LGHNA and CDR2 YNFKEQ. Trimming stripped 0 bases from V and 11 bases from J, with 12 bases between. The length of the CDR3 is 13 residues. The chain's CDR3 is CASSQDGSGGQYF. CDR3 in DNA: TGTGCCAGCAGCCAAGACGGGTCCGGGGGGCAGTATTTT.